This T cell receptor (beta chain) was profiled in a study of blood T cell repertoires in COVID-19. Background on the study: Sites in the United States, Italy and Spain provided acute and convalescent COVID-19 samples. Sample material is recorded as cDNA or gDNA derived from T cells, B-cell-depleted T cells, or PBMCs.

The germline V and J ends were trimmed by 4 bases and 0 bases, with 9 bases remaining between them. Germline assignment: CDR1 MDHEN and CDR2 SYDVKM. This CDR3 comprises 14 residues. Original handling: Amplifying reference gene primers gave estimates of nucleated cell counts. The data were produced by immunoSEQ multiplex PCR, yet TCRdb's version contains in-frame clones alone and is incomplete. V, J and clone size are those of that table, while D and trimming were read from the DNA. In the table there are tens of thousands of clones, less than 85% of which are singletons. J is TRBJ2-5 and V is TRBV28, with D possibly matching TRBD1 (5 bases). The source is a woman at least 80 years old with acute or convalescent COVID-19. Sequencing was performed on peripheral blood. The CDR3 DNA sequence: TGTGCCAGCAGTTCTCTGGACAACCAAGAGACCCAGTACTTC. This encodes CASSSLDNQETQYF.